This T cell receptor beta chain was sequenced during a study of CD8+CD57+ T cells in acquired aplastic anemia. Study information: When averaged, DNA from sorted CD4+ and CD8+ cells came to approximately 3.2 ug.

Germline-derived CDR1 and CDR2 are SNHLY and FYNNEI. Trimming left V 9 bases short and J 0 bases short, with 13 bases between. The CDR3 length is 14 residues. TCR beta VDJ combinations and CDR3 sequences were profiled from genomic DNA. TCRdb reprocessed the reads via MiXCR and lists one record per CDR3 protein. The table lists 150,000 to 200,000 distinct CDR3 sequences, 64% of them singletons. This receptor was identified in a human donor with severe aplastic anemia or a healthy control (not recorded which). V is TRBV2 and J is TRBJ2-3; D is ambiguous. The specimen was sorted CD4+, CD8+, or CD8+CD57+ T cells (not recorded which) from PBMCs. The DNA of the CDR3 is TGTGCCAGACAGAAGGCGGTGAGCACAGATACGCAGTATTTT. It encodes CARQKAVSTDTQYF.